Listed below are T cell receptor beta chains from one sample, sequenced in a study of PD-1 blockade in classical Hodgkin lymphoma. Generated by immunoSEQ multiplex PCR, the TCRdb table keeps only in-frame clones and is missing some. This table has roughly 51,000 clones, about 75% appearing once. Source: peripheral blood mononuclear cells (PBMCs), taken before the fourth cycle of nivolumab. The receptors come from a human donor with classical Hodgkin lymphoma. Both conserved end residues are part of each CDR3. A D gene is named only where the DNA matches it firmly. Size tells how often a clone was seen (once, few, many) or the class of an expanded clone, and some rows leave it out.

V: TRBV6-5; J: TRBJ2-7; size: NA; D: TRBD2; CDR3: CASGGAGGRPEQYF; DNA: TGTGCCAGCGGCGGGGCGGGAGGGCGACCCGAGCAGTACTTC
V: TRBV29-1; J: TRBJ2-1; size: NA; D: TRBD1; CDR3: CSVRKGANEQFF; DNA: TGCAGCGTTCGGAAGGGGGCAAATGAGCAGTTCTTC
V: TRBV30; J: TRBJ2-4; size: NA; D: TRBD2; CDR3: CAWSIITGTSGHAKNIQYF; DNA: TGTGCCTGGAGTATAATTACAGGGACTAGCGGGCATGCGAAAAACATTCAGTACTTC
V: TRBV5-1; J: TRBJ2-2; size: NA; D: TRBD1; CDR3: CASSQGQGIGELFF; DNA: TGCGCCAGCAGCCAAGGACAGGGGATCGGGGAGCTGTTTTTT
V: TRBV10-1; J: TRBJ2-3; size: NA; D: TRBD2; CDR3: CASSEGTSGSLTDTQYF; DNA: TGCGCCAGCAGTGAGGGGACTAGCGGGAGTTTAACAGATACGCAGTATTTT
V: TRBV12-5; J: TRBJ2-2; size: NA; D: NA; CDR3: CASGLPFIGELFF; DNA: TGTGCTAGTGGTTTGCCTTTTATCGGGGAGCTGTTTTTT
V: TRBV25-1; J: TRBJ2-7; size: NA; D: TRBD1; CDR3: CASSPRTGDSYEQYF; DNA: TGTGCCAGCAGTCCAAGGACAGGCGACTCCTACGAGCAGTACTTC
V: TRBV6-4; J: TRBJ2-5; size: once; D: NA; CDR3: CASSDSISSSLEGTQYF; DNA: TGTGCCAGCAGTGACTCGATATCGTCTAGCCTAGAGGGGACCCAGTACTTC
V: TRBV6-1; J: TRBJ1-1; size: NA; D: TRBD1; CDR3: CASSPGLTGSTEAFF; DNA: TGTGCCAGCAGTCCCGGCCTGACAGGGTCTACTGAAGCTTTCTTT
V: TRBV19; J: TRBJ2-3; size: medium-sized; D: TRBD2; CDR3: CASSRGLAGSTDTQYF; DNA: TGTGCCAGTAGTAGAGGACTAGCGGGAAGCACAGATACGCAGTATTTT
V: TRBV5-1; J: TRBJ2-7; size: NA; D: NA; CDR3: CASSLRWQGKNEQYF; DNA: TGCGCCAGCAGCTTGCGGTGGCAGGGTAAAAACGAGCAGTACTTC
V: TRBV5-1; J: TRBJ1-1; size: few; D: NA; CDR3: CASSYSGGAGNTEAFF; DNA: TGCGCCAGCAGCTACTCCGGGGGCGCAGGAAACACTGAAGCTTTCTTT
V: TRBV20-1; J: TRBJ2-5; size: NA; D: NA; CDR3: CSTTSGETQYF; DNA: TGCAGTACGACGTCAGGAGAGACCCAGTACTTC
V: TRBV19; J: TRBJ2-1; size: NA; D: TRBD2; CDR3: CASSIGLAGGPGNEQFF; DNA: TGTGCCAGTAGTATTGGTCTAGCGGGAGGGCCGGGTAATGAGCAGTTCTTC
V: TRBV28; J: TRBJ2-5; size: once; D: NA; CDR3: CASTTRGYQETQYF; DNA: TGTGCCAGCACTACCAGGGGCTACCAAGAGACCCAGTACTTC
V: TRBV2; J: TRBJ1-4; size: once; D: TRBD1; CDR3: CASIRTGGREDLEKLFF; DNA: TGTGCCAGCATTCGGACAGGGGGCCGTGAAGACCTTGAAAAACTGTTTTTT
V: TRBV7-9; J: TRBJ1-4; size: NA; D: TRBD1; CDR3: CASSFGQGEEKLFF; DNA: TGTGCCAGCAGCTTCGGGCAGGGGGAGGAAAAACTGTTTTTT
V: TRBV28; J: TRBJ2-1; size: NA; D: NA; CDR3: CASRNGVYPIDEQFF; DNA: TGTGCCAGCCGCAACGGGGTCTACCCGATCGATGAGCAGTTCTTC
V: TRBV6-1; J: TRBJ2-2; size: NA; D: NA; CDR3: CASSEGRPNTGELFF; DNA: TGTGCCAGCAGTGAAGGCAGGCCTAACACCGGGGAGCTGTTTTTT
V: TRBV18; J: TRBJ2-2; size: NA; D: NA; CDR3: CASSPRQNTGELFF; DNA: TGTGCCAGCTCACCCCGACAGAACACCGGGGAGCTGTTTTTT